This T cell receptor (beta chain) derives from a study of cytomegalovirus exposure and HLA in healthy donors. Study background: Unique TCRs from HLA-typed donors, roughly 87 million of them, were held in an early data release. Notes on the study in general: With high specificity and sensitivity, the classifier reportedly diagnosed cytomegalovirus status. Common viral pathogens seemed, in a later analysis, to connect with several of the most significant clusters.

This clone showed up just once. Its antigen is not identified. Germline V CDR1 and CDR2: MNHNY, SVGAGI (reference sequence). CDR3 length: 14 amino acids. V was pared by 1 base and J by 6 bases, with 9 bases between. Though nominally healthy at sampling, donors likely had unrecorded immune exposures. With 60 Vbeta and 13 Jbeta primers, the PCR was carried out. TCRdb's table, derived via immunoSEQ multiplex PCR, lists solely in-frame clones and lacks some. Here the sample spans under 130,000 clones, 60% to 85% being singletons. The rearrangement links TRBV6-6 to TRBJ2-2, with D perhaps TRBD2 (6 bases). Sequenced: PBMCs. The TCR was taken from a female donor in good health and CMV-seropositive. CDR3 bases: TGTGCCAGCAGTTACTGGGGGGAAGCCGGGGAGCTGTTTTTT. Protein: CASSYWGEAGELFF.